The subject of this entry is one T cell receptor (beta chain). Germline CDR1 reads SGHTS; CDR2 reads YDEGEE. The V segment lost 0 bases and the J segment 0 bases; nucleotides outside the gene matches: 4. This CDR3 has 17 amino acids. Repertoires were generated with immunoSEQ multiplex PCR, while TCRdb's copy carries only in-frame clones and drops some. The sample comprises fewer than 100,000 clones, around 88% of which are singletons, and over 1.3% rests with the top ten. The data are from a study of graft-versus-host responses after intestinal transplantation. The receptor comes from a human patient who received an intestinal transplant, so some T cells may come from the graft donor. Sample: PBMCs, taken 255 days after intestinal transplant. This chain joins TRBV5-8 and TRBJ1-5; 9 nucleotides agree with TRBD1. CDR3 sequence (DNA): TGTGCCAGCAGCTTGGGACAGGGGGTTTATAGCAATCAGCCCCAGCATTTT. Encoded protein: CASSLGQGVYSNQPQHF.